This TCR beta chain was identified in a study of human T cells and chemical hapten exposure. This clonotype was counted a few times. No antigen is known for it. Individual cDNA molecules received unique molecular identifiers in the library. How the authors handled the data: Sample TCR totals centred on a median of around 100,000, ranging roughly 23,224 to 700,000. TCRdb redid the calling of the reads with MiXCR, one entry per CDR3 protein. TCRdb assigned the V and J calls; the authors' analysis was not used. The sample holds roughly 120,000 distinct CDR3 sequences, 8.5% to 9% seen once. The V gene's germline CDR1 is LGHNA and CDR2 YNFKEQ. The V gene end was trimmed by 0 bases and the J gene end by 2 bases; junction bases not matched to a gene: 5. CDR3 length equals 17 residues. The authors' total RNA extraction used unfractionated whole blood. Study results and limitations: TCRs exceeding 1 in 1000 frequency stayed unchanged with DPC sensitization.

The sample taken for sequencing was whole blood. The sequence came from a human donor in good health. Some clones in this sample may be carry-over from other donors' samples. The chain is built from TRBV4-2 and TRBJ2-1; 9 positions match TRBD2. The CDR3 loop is CASSQDLAGDTYNEQFF. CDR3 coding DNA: TGTGCCAGCAGCCAAGACTTAGCGGGGGACACCTACAATGAGCAGTTCTTC.